This passage covers 10 T cell receptor beta chains from one sample sequenced in a study of early T cells in non-severe SARS-CoV-2 infection. MiXCR was run by TCRdb on the 5' RACE reads, yielding one entry per CDR3 protein. The table includes approximately 110,000 distinct CDR3 sequences, more than 13% detected once. Sample: whole blood. These receptors were collected from an adult who was a healthcare worker with PCR-confirmed SARS-CoV-2 infection or an uninfected control (not recorded which).

The chain couples TRBV18 to TRBJ2-1, with 7 nucleotides matching TRBD1. The CDR3 covers 16 residues. Germline-derived CDR1 and CDR2 are KGHSH and LQKENI. V shed 1 base, J shed 7 bases, and the junction held 10 bases outside the gene matches. The CDR3 loop is CASSPLPRQGKNEQFF. Written as DNA, the CDR3 is TGTGCCAGCTCACCACTTCCGAGACAGGGAAAGAATGAGCAGTTCTTC.

This clonotype was seen many times. The chain carries TRBV10-2 and TRBJ2-1, with a possible D match to TRBD2 (5 bases). Germline CDR1 is WSHSY and CDR2 is SAAADI. The CDR3 spans 16 residues. V shed 4 bases and J shed 0 bases, with 13 bases lying between them. For the CDR3, the DNA is TGCGCCAGCAGTGCGAGAGCGGCTAGCTCCTACAATGAGCAGTTCTTC. This translates into CASSARAASSYNEQFF.

This clonotype appeared many times. This sequence joins TRBV10-3 and TRBJ2-5; D not certain. V dropped 4 bases and J dropped 0 bases, with 3 bases sitting between them. The CDR3 has 12 amino acids. Germline CDR1 and CDR2: ENHRY and SYGVKD. The CDR3 sequence is CAISGYQETQYF. Here the CDR3 DNA reads TGTGCCATCAGTGGGTACCAAGAGACCCAGTACTTC.

The gene calls are TRBV3-1 and TRBJ1-6, with D hard to call. This CDR3 comprises 14 residues. Trimming removed 4 bases from V and 7 bases from J, with 11 bases in between. Germline CDR1 and CDR2: LGHDT and YNNKEL (reference sequence). The CDR3 nucleotides read TGTGCCAGCAGCCCTAGGCATCTCAATTCACCCCTCCACTTT. Translation: CASSPRHLNSPLHF.

This chain connects TRBV2 to TRBJ2-5; D remains unclear. The germline V and J ends were trimmed by 6 bases and 0 bases, with 11 bases remaining between them. CDR1 is SNHLY and CDR2 is FYNNEI in the germline V gene. The CDR3 consists of 14 residues. CDR3 region: CASSADSYQETQYF. The CDR3 bases are TGTGCCAGCAGCGCCGATTCGTACCAAGAGACCCAGTACTTC.

This clonotype was picked up a small number of times. CDR3 region: CASSSRQSTDTQYF. The CDR3 region has the DNA TGTGCCAGCAGCTCCCGGCAGAGCACAGATACGCAGTATTTT. The chain joins TRBV5-6 to TRBJ2-3; the D is unclear. The CDR3 runs to 14 residues. The germline V gene encodes CDR1 SGHDT and CDR2 YYEEEE. The V end lost 3 bases, the J end lost 0 bases, and 8 bases lay between the germline ends.

This clonotype was counted only a few times. CDR3 sequence: CASSSRTHYEQYF. CDR3 coding DNA: TGTGCCAGCAGCTCCCGGACCCACTACGAGCAGTACTTC. The chain links TRBV11-2 to TRBJ2-7; D ambiguous. The CDR3 runs 13 residues. Germline assignment: CDR1 SGHAT and CDR2 FQNNGV. V lost 4 bases and J lost 3, with 10 bases in between.

V usage is TRBV12-3 or TRBV12-4 and J usage is TRBJ2-1; no clear D gene. V was shortened by 6 bases and J by 6 bases, with 9 bases between the two germline ends. The CDR3 is 12 amino acids. The CDR3 nucleotides are TGTGCCAGCAGCCGCTTGGTCAATGAGCAGTTCTTC. It is translated as CASSRLVNEQFF.

The chain combines TRBV27 with TRBJ2-7, with D tentatively TRBD1 (6 bases). CDR1 and CDR2 from the germline V gene are MNHEY and SMNVEV (reference sequence). Trimming stripped 6 bases from V and 3 bases from J, with 18 bases between. The CDR3 runs 15 residues. The CDR3 region is CASSPTTTQGYEQYF. CDR3 in DNA: TGTGCCAGCAGCCCTACCACCACACAGGGCTACGAGCAGTACTTC.

This clonotype was detected only a few times. The chain is built from TRBV5-4 and TRBJ2-7; 9 bases agree with TRBD2. The germline gives CDR1 SGHNT, CDR2 YYREEE (reference sequence). Trimming removed 5 bases from V and 3 bases from J; junction bases left unmatched: 9. The CDR3 totals 15 residues. CDR3 protein: CASSKTSGRSYEQYF. The DNA for the CDR3 is TGTGCCAGCAGTAAGACTAGCGGAAGAAGCTACGAGCAGTACTTC.